The entry that follows covers one T cell receptor (beta chain) sequence. The target antigen is unknown. This sample is drawn from a study of response to subunit inactivated influenza vaccine. Findings and caveats of the study: Authors suggested each seasonal influenza vaccination recruits few new T cells.

CDR1 is MNHEY and CDR2 is SVGEGT in the germline V gene. Trimming took 11 bases from V and 6 from J, leaving 13 bases between them. This CDR3 is 12 amino acids long. MiXCR, applied by TCRdb to the RT-PCR reads, yields one record per CDR3 protein. The sample lists 550,000 to 800,000 distinct CDR3 sequences; approximately 15% were seen once. This receptor was identified in a man aged 50-59 years who received an inactivated influenza vaccine. Sequenced material: PBMCs from blood, taken roughly 15 days before vaccination. The V gene is TRBV6-2 or TRBV6-3, the J gene TRBJ2-2, with D possibly matching TRBD2 (6 bases). The DNA for the CDR3 is TGTGCCGCCAGACCGGGGGCCGGGGAGCTGTTTTTT. Protein: CAARPGAGELFF.